The sequence of this T cell receptor beta chain was determined in a study of spatial heterogeneity in lung cancer. General study results and limits: Mutation counts in tumors were tracked by counts of expanded intratumoral alpha and beta TCRs.

A single record per CDR3 protein comes from TCRdb applying MiXCR to the 5' RACE reads. Of about 7,400 distinct CDR3 sequences in the sample, around 7% were seen once. The V gene lost 0 bases and the J gene lost 6 bases, with 11 bases spanning the gap. Per germline, CDR1 LGHDT and CDR2 YNNKEL (reference sequence). The CDR3 runs 14 residues. A note on this clonotype: The antigen is unknown.

Time point described: sample taken at primary tumor resection. The rearrangement uses TRBV3-1 and TRBJ1-1; no reliable D call. Sample: lung tumor tissue, taken at surgery. The sequence came from a male donor with early-stage non-small cell lung cancer. The CDR3: CASSQDGGFAEAFF. CDR3 in DNA: TGTGCCAGCAGCCAAGACGGTGGGTTCGCTGAAGCTTTCTTT. Together with reference TRBV3-1 and TRBJ1-1, the CDR3 gives the full variable domain: DTAVSQTPKYLVTQMGNDKSIKCEQNLGHDTMYWYKQDSKKFLKIMFSYNNKELIINETVPNRFSPKSPDKAHLNLHINSLELGDSAVYFCASSQDGGFAEAFFGQGTRLTVV.